The clone carrying this T cell receptor beta chain was found many times. Its target is unknown. The data derive from a study of tumor and adjacent non-tumor tissue in lung cancer. Three rounds of nested PCR, following a modified ARM-PCR protocol, produced the TCRbeta library. TCRdb recomputed calls from the multiplex PCR reads with MiXCR, one row per CDR3 protein. In the table there are roughly 67,000 distinct CDR3 sequences, 60% of which are singletons. Overall study findings and caveats: Normal lung showed higher cumulative top 100 clone frequency than tumor.

Trimming cost V 6 bases and J 3 bases, with 12 bases left between them. Per the germline V gene, CDR1 is ENHRY and CDR2 is SYGVKD. CDR3 size: 13 residues. This sample's RNA came from whole unsorted tissue. Chemotherapy-naive patients with new lung cancer underwent thoracic surgery in China, August–November 2014. This chain connects TRBV10-3 to TRBJ2-7; D is perhaps TRBD1 (7 bases). Sequencing was performed on lung tumor tissue. The TCR comes from a man between 45 and 60 years old with non-small cell lung cancer. The chain's CDR3 is CAIRQGGNYEQYF. The DNA of the CDR3 is TGTGCCATCAGGCAGGGGGGAAACTACGAGCAGTACTTC.